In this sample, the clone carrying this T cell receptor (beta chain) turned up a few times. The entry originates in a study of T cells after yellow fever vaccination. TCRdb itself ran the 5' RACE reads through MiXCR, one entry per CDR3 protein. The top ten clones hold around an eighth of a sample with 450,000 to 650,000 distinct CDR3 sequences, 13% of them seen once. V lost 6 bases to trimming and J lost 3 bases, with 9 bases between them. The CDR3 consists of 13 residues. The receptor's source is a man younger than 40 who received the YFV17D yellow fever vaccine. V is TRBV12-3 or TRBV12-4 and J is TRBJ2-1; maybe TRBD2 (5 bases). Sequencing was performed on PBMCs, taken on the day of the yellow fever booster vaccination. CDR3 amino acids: CASSRGNYNEQFF. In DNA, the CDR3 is TGTGCCAGCAGCAGAGGGAACTACAATGAGCAGTTCTTC.